Following are 30 T cell receptor beta chains from one sample sequenced in a study of blood T cell repertoires in COVID-19. The data were produced by immunoSEQ multiplex PCR, yet TCRdb's version contains in-frame clones alone and is incomplete. This sample has a few hundred thousand clones, with over 80% found just once. The sequenced sample was peripheral blood. The receptors derive from a woman aged 50 to 65 with COVID-19, enrolled during active disease.

The rearrangement links TRBV5-1 to TRBJ1-5; D possibly corresponds to TRBD1 (6 bases). This CDR3 comprises 15 residues. Trimming took 0 bases from V and 4 from J, leaving 11 bases between them. Germline V gene lookup returns CDR1 SGHRS and CDR2 YFSETQ. CDR3 bases: TGCGCCAGCAGCTTGGAGGGGGGGTGGAATCAGCCCCAGCATTTT. Its protein product is CASSLEGGWNQPQHF.

This chain joins TRBV7-4 and TRBJ2-5, with 10 bases matching TRBD2. Trimming removed 8 bases from V and 10 bases from J; junction bases left unmatched: 16. The CDR3 extends over 15 amino acids. The germline V gene has CDR1 SGHVT and CDR2 SQSDAQ. CDR3 loop: CASYPGGTSDRDQYF. The CDR3 nucleotides are TGTGCCAGCTACCCCGGGGGGACTAGCGATCGAGACCAGTACTTC.

The chain uses TRBV25-1 and TRBJ2-1, with D tentatively TRBD2 (6 bases). CDR1 is MGHDK and CDR2 is SYGVNS in the germline V gene. V lost 4 bases and J lost 7, with 11 bases in between. The CDR3 spans 13 residues. The CDR3 nucleotides read TGTGCCAGCAGTGCAACTAGCCTGAATGAGCAGTTCTTC. It specifies CASSATSLNEQFF.

V is TRBV5-1 and J is TRBJ1-1, with D perhaps TRBD1 (5 bases). CDR3 size: 14 residues. The germline gives CDR1 SGHRS, CDR2 YFSETQ. The ends were cut back, 7 bases at V and 0 bases at J, with 13 bases in the middle. The CDR3: CASGGKTVNTEAFF. The CDR3 DNA sequence: TGCGCCAGCGGCGGAAAGACAGTGAACACTGAAGCTTTCTTT.

The gene calls are TRBV29-1 and TRBJ2-5; 11 positions agree with TRBD2. V lost 0 bases, J lost 5 bases, and 8 bases stayed unmatched. Looked up from germline, CDR1 is SQVTM and CDR2 is ANQGSEA. The CDR3 has 16 residues. The CDR3 region is CSVEDLIAGGAETQYF. CDR3 bases: TGCAGCGTTGAAGACCTCATAGCGGGAGGGGCGGAGACCCAGTACTTC.

CDR3 coding DNA: TGTGCCAGCAGTTACGGGTTTAGGGGGGGCGTTTACGAGCAGTACTTC. As protein: CASSYGFRGGVYEQYF. This chain joins TRBV6-2 or TRBV6-3 and TRBJ2-7, with a possible D match to TRBD2 (7 bases). V lost 2 bases and J 4 bases, leaving 18 bases between the germline ends. The CDR3 sequence is 16 residues long. Germline assignment: CDR1 MNHEY and CDR2 SVGEGT.

The genes are TRBV11-1 and TRBJ2-1; possibly TRBD2 for D (7 bases). Germline CDR1 is SGHAT and CDR2 is FQDESV (reference sequence). The CDR3 totals 15 residues. The germline V and J ends were trimmed by 6 bases and 4 bases, with 16 bases remaining between them. DNA for the CDR3: TGTGCCAGCAGTTCGGGGGCTAGCGGATACAATGAGCAGTTCTTC. Its translation: CASSSGASGYNEQFF.

V usage is TRBV5-6 and J usage is TRBJ1-2; the D is unclear. Trimming removed 4 bases from V and 2 bases from J, with 12 bases in between. This CDR3 has 14 residues. Germline CDR1 and CDR2: SGHDT and YYEEEE. CDR3 sequence: CASSLVDLNYGYTF. As DNA, the CDR3 is TGTGCCAGCAGCCTAGTAGACCTAAACTATGGCTACACCTTC.

The chain combines TRBV4-1 with TRBJ2-7; 10 bases match TRBD2. This CDR3 is built from 15 residues. Germline CDR1 MGHRA, CDR2 YSYEKL. The V and J ends lost 1 base and 4 bases, in that order; junction bases with no gene match: 4. The CDR3 sequence: CASSQAPSGSYEQYF. CDR3 in DNA: TGCGCCAGCAGCCAAGCCCCTAGCGGGAGTTACGAGCAGTACTTC.

The V gene is TRBV7-8, the J gene TRBJ1-5; D gene uncertain. Trimming shortened V by 5 bases and J by 0 bases, and 8 bases separated the two germline ends. This CDR3 is built from 14 residues. Germline V gene sequence: CDR1 SGHVS, CDR2 FQNEAQ. The CDR3 DNA follows: TGTGCCAGCAGCACCGACATTAGCAATCAGCCCCAGCATTTT. Protein sequence: CASSTDISNQPQHF.

The chain recombines TRBV27 with TRBJ2-1, with TRBD2 matching 11 bases. The CDR3 contains 15 residues. V shed 2 bases, J shed 6 bases, and the junction held 3 bases outside the gene matches. Looked up from germline, CDR1 is MNHEY and CDR2 is SMNVEV (reference sequence). The CDR3 DNA follows: TGTGCCAGCAGTTTAAGGACTAGCGGGTTCAATGAGCAGTTCTTC. Residues: CASSLRTSGFNEQFF.

The chain joins TRBV19 to TRBJ1-1, with 8 bases matching TRBD1. CDR3 length: 13 amino acids. Per the germline V gene, CDR1 is LNHDA and CDR2 is SQIVND (reference sequence). The V and J ends lost 6 bases and 1 base, in that order; junction bases with no gene match: 1. Here the CDR3 DNA reads TGTGCCAGTAGAGGGACAGGGAACACTGAAGCTTTCTTT. It specifies CASRGTGNTEAFF.

This clone was observed a few times. The chain carries TRBV30 and TRBJ2-1, with unresolved D. This CDR3 is built from 14 residues. Trimming cost V 0 bases and J 4 bases, with 10 bases left between them. Germline V lookup: CDR1 GTSNPN, CDR2 SVGIG (reference sequence). The CDR3 DNA reads TGTGCCTGGAGTGTACGTGGCGGATACAATGAGCAGTTCTTC. Residues: CAWSVRGGYNEQFF.

DNA for the CDR3: TGCAGCGTTGACCACGAGACAGTAGCAACGACGGATACGCAGTATTTT. It specifies CSVDHETVATTDTQYF. The V call is TRBV29-1, the J call TRBJ2-3; D perhaps matches TRBD1 (5 bases). This CDR3 region has 16 residues. The V gene lost 3 bases and the J gene lost 6 bases, with 22 bases spanning the gap. CDR1 is SQVTM, CDR2 ANQGSEA, per germline.

The J gene is TRBJ1-1, the V gene TRBV19, with TRBD1 matching over 10 bases. Trimming removed 3 bases from V and 6 bases from J; junction bases left unmatched: 10. CDR3 length equals 16 residues. Germline V gene lookup returns CDR1 LNHDA and CDR2 SQIVND (reference sequence). CDR3 residues: CASSMFLGQGGAEAFF. CDR3 coding DNA: TGTGCCAGTAGTATGTTCCTAGGACAGGGGGGGGCTGAAGCTTTCTTT.

DNA of the CDR3: TGTGCCAGCAGCACCCGACAGGGCGCTAACACTGAAGCTTTCTTT. As protein: CASSTRQGANTEAFF. The chain has TRBV7-9 and TRBJ1-1; 7 bases map to TRBD1. The V gene's germline CDR1 is SEHNR and CDR2 FQNEAQ (reference sequence). V trimming: 5 bases; J trimming: 2 bases; junction bases outside the gene matches: 8. The CDR3 totals 15 residues.

The chain links TRBV6-2 or TRBV6-3 to TRBJ1-2; perhaps TRBD1 as D (5 bases). CDR1 is MNHEY, CDR2 SVGEGT, per germline. The V end was cut by 4 bases, the J end by 3 bases, with 24 bases between. The CDR3 totals 18 residues. The CDR3 region has the DNA TGTGCCAGCAGTTTGGACGAGTATTCAGGGAGGAGGTACTATGGCTACACCTTC. Protein product: CASSLDEYSGRRYYGYTF.

The CDR3 reads CASSANPGQLHSYEQYF. The CDR3 bases are TGTGCCAGCAGCGCAAACCCGGGACAGTTGCACTCCTACGAGCAGTACTTC. The chain joins TRBV5-5 to TRBJ2-7; 7 positions match TRBD1. With V trimmed by 4 bases and J by 0 bases, 13 bases remained unmatched. This CDR3 region has 17 residues. The germline V gene has CDR1 SGHKS and CDR2 YYEKEE (reference sequence).

The chain carries TRBV7-6 and TRBJ2-7; 7 nucleotides agree with TRBD2. The CDR3 loop spans 15 amino acids. V trimming: 1 base; J trimming: 4 bases; junction bases outside the gene matches: 7. Per germline, CDR1 SGHVS and CDR2 FNYEAQ. The CDR3 here is CASSLERDPLYEQYF. Here the CDR3 DNA reads TGTGCCAGCAGCTTAGAGCGGGACCCCTTGTACGAGCAGTACTTC.

The chain employs TRBV18 and TRBJ1-1; a weak D match, TRBD1 (6 bases). CDR1 KGHSH and CDR2 LQKENI come from the germline V gene. Trimming stripped 3 bases from V and 7 bases from J, with 9 bases between. There are 12 residues in the CDR3. CDR3 amino acids: CASSPDSLEAFF. In nucleotides, the CDR3 is TGTGCCAGCTCACCGGACAGCCTTGAAGCTTTCTTT.

The chain recombines TRBV2 with TRBJ1-5; 7 positions agree with TRBD1. Germline CDR1 reads SNHLY; CDR2 reads FYNNEI. The CDR3 is made up of 14 amino acids. J gave up 5 bases and V 6 bases, and 7 bases lay outside the gene matches. The CDR3 region is CASSVQGSDQPQHF. The DNA of the CDR3 is TGTGCCAGCAGCGTACAGGGGAGTGATCAGCCCCAGCATTTT.

In this sample, this clone turned up once. V usage is TRBV7-9 and J usage is TRBJ2-7; 9 nucleotides line up with TRBD2. V was clipped by 4 bases and J by 3 bases; unmatched bases: 7. The germline CDR1 and CDR2 sequences are SEHNR and FQNEAQ (reference sequence). CDR3 length: 15 amino acids. This chain's CDR3 is CASSSSLAGNYEQYF. For the CDR3, the DNA is TGTGCCAGCAGCTCCAGCCTAGCGGGAAACTACGAGCAGTACTTC. Full variable domain (rest looked up from reference TRBV7-9 and TRBJ2-7): DTGVSQNPRHKITKRGQNVTFRCDPISEHNRLYWYRQTLGQGPEFLTYFQNEAQLEKSRLLSDRFSAERPKGSFSTLEIQRTEQGDSAMYLCASSSSLAGNYEQYFGPGTRLTVT.

The rearrangement joins TRBV13 to TRBJ2-4, with 8 bases identical to TRBD1. The CDR3 covers 13 residues. Trimming removed 5 bases from V and 8 bases from J; junction bases left unmatched: 5. Germline V gene lookup returns CDR1 PRHDT and CDR2 FYEKMQ (reference sequence). The CDR3 protein is CASSVDRGHIQYF. Here the CDR3 DNA reads TGTGCCAGCAGCGTAGACAGGGGTCACATTCAGTACTTC.

The chain combines TRBV4-3 with TRBJ2-5; 11 bases agree with TRBD2. Trimming at V came to 1 base and at J to 4 bases, leaving 5 bases not matched to a gene. Germline loops: CDR1 LGHNA, CDR2 YSLEER. The CDR3 covers 16 residues. The CDR3 loop is CASSQGLLAGGETQYF. The CDR3, as DNA: TGCGCCAGCAGCCAAGGTTTGCTAGCGGGAGGAGAGACCCAGTACTTC.

This chain uses TRBV6-5 with TRBJ1-1; D is ambiguous. CDR3 length: 11 residues. Germline CDR1 is MNHEY and CDR2 is SVGAGI. V was shortened by 6 bases and J by 3 bases, with 5 bases between the two germline ends. CDR3 in DNA: TGTGCCAGCAGGCGGGACACTGAAGCTTTCTTT. This codes for CASRRDTEAFF.

The chain is built from TRBV27 and TRBJ2-7; 10 bases agree with TRBD1. This CDR3 has 14 amino acids. The V and J ends lost 5 bases and 7 bases, in that order; junction bases with no gene match: 8. Per the germline V gene, CDR1 is MNHEY and CDR2 is SMNVEV (reference sequence). The CDR3: CASSTGTGAWEQYF. The CDR3, as DNA: TGTGCCAGCAGTACCGGGACAGGGGCGTGGGAGCAGTACTTC.

The V and J genes are TRBV15 and TRBJ2-1; 9 bases fit TRBD2. V lost 0 bases, J lost 6 bases, and 12 bases stayed unmatched. CDR3 length: 18 residues. The V gene's germline CDR1 is LNHNV and CDR2 YYDKDF (reference sequence). The CDR3 region is CATSRDLSGRSVFNEQFF. The CDR3, as DNA: TGTGCCACCAGCAGAGATTTAAGCGGGAGGTCGGTTTTCAATGAGCAGTTCTTC. The full variable domain, completed using reference TRBV15 and TRBJ2-1, is DAMVIQNPRYQVTQFGKPVTLSCSQTLNHNVMYWYQQKSSQAPKLLFHYYDKDFNNEADTPDNFQSRRPNTSFCFLDIRSPGLGDTAMYLCATSRDLSGRSVFNEQFFGPGTRLTVL.

The chain joins TRBV19 to TRBJ2-2, with a weak D call TRBD1 (6 bases). V lost 6 bases and J 5 bases, leaving 16 bases between the germline ends. The germline gives CDR1 LNHDA, CDR2 SQIVND (reference sequence). The CDR3 consists of 15 residues. The chain's CDR3 is CASRAEYRATGELFF. In nucleotides, the CDR3 is TGTGCCAGTAGGGCGGAGTACAGGGCGACCGGGGAGCTGTTTTTT.

V and J are TRBV12-5 and TRBJ2-7, with TRBD2 matching 10 bases. Germline V gene lookup returns CDR1 LGHNT and CDR2 FRNRAP. This CDR3 comprises 14 residues. The trim removed 4 bases at V and 4 bases at J, leaving 4 bases unmatched. CDR3 bases: TGTGCTAGTGGTTCGGGACTAGCGATATACGAGCAGTACTTC. Encoded protein: CASGSGLAIYEQYF.

The chain has TRBV7-9 and TRBJ2-5; D might be TRBD2 (7 bases). V was clipped by 1 base and J by 5 bases, with 11 bases between them. Looked up from germline, CDR1 is SEHNR and CDR2 is FQNEAQ (reference sequence). The CDR3 has 14 amino acids. CDR3 amino acids: CASSLDRGGETQYF. For the CDR3, the DNA is TGTGCCAGCAGCTTAGATAGGGGGGGTGAGACCCAGTACTTC.